The 24 T cell receptor beta chains below were found in one sample sequenced in a study of T cells after yellow fever vaccination. A single record per CDR3 protein comes from TCRdb applying MiXCR to the 5' RACE reads. The sample shows over 200,000 distinct CDR3 sequences, around 6.7% of them seen only once. Specimen: CD4+ T cells sorted from PBMCs, collected on the day of the yellow fever booster vaccination. These receptors all come from a man under 40 who received the YFV17D yellow fever vaccine.

In its sample, this clonotype was seen many times. The V call is TRBV7-9, the J call TRBJ1-2, with 9 bases fitting TRBD1. CDR3 length: 15 amino acids. In germline, CDR1 is SEHNR, CDR2 FQNEAQ (reference sequence). Trimming cost V 5 bases and J 4 bases; bases outside gene matches: 8. DNA for the CDR3: TGTGCCAGCAGCGTTACAGGGGGCCTTGGCTATGGCTACACCTTC. This codes for CASSVTGGLGYGYTF.

This clonotype has just a few counts. This sequence joins TRBV25-1 and TRBJ1-1; D call uncertain. Germline CDR1 reads MGHDK; CDR2 reads SYGVNS. This CDR3 is built from 13 residues. Trimming pared 6 bases from V and 3 bases from J, leaving 11 bases between. CDR3 bases: TGTGCCAGCAGGGAGCGGGAGTACACTGAAGCTTTCTTT. This encodes CASREREYTEAFF.

This clonotype was recorded a few times. The chain couples TRBV20-1 to TRBJ2-5; 7 bases fit TRBD2. The CDR3 runs to 15 residues. With V trimmed by 2 bases and J by 5 bases, 11 bases remained unmatched. The V gene's germline CDR1 is DFQATT and CDR2 SNEGSKA (reference sequence). The CDR3 sequence: CSARRRWEGRETQYF. CDR3 coding DNA: TGCAGTGCTAGAAGGAGGTGGGAGGGCCGGGAGACCCAGTACTTC.

The V and J genes are TRBV4-3 and TRBJ2-1; TRBD2 agrees at 12 bases. V lost 4 bases and J lost 10; bases outside the gene matches: 8. This CDR3 contains 15 residues. Per the germline V gene, CDR1 is LGHNA and CDR2 is YSLEER. In DNA, the CDR3 is TGCGCCAGCAGCCGAGGACTAGCGGGAAGGGAGGAGCAGTTCTTC. It is translated as CASSRGLAGREEQFF.

This clonotype was observed at least ten times. This rearrangement joins TRBV5-1 to TRBJ2-1; TRBD1 matches 8 bases. CDR1 and CDR2 (germline): SGHRS, YFSETQ. Unmatched junction bases numbered 11, after V lost 8 bases and J lost 7 bases. The CDR3 is 14 residues long. The CDR3 loop is CASVTGTGDNEQFF. The DNA for the CDR3 is TGCGCCAGTGTCACCGGGACAGGAGATAATGAGCAGTTCTTC.

This clonotype was found a few times. The CDR3: CASSLHGNSGELFF. CDR3 DNA sequence: TGTGCCAGCAGCTTACACGGGAATAGCGGGGAGCTGTTTTTT. The V call is TRBV11-3, the J call TRBJ2-2, with D possibly being TRBD2 (5 bases). V lost 2 bases, J lost 7 bases, and 11 bases lay in between. The CDR3 covers 14 residues. Germline V gene data show CDR1 as SGHNT and CDR2 as YENEEA. Based on the CDR3 plus reference TRBV11-3 and TRBJ2-2, the full variable domain is EAGVVQSPRYKIIEKKQPVAFWCNPISGHNTLYWYLQNLGQGPELLIRYENEEAVDDSQLPKDRFSAERLKGVDSTLKIQPAELGDSAVYLCASSLHGNSGELFFGEGSRLTVL.

The table lists this clonotype with many counts. This chain's CDR3 is CASSSPTSGRADIQYF. The CDR3 DNA is TGTGCCAGCAGTTCCCCGACTAGCGGGAGGGCAGACATTCAGTACTTC. V gene TRBV28 combines with J gene TRBJ2-4, with 14 bases matching TRBD2. With V trimmed by 4 bases and J by 8 bases, 7 bases remained unmatched. This CDR3 contains 16 residues. From germline, CDR1 is MDHEN and CDR2 SYDVKM.

This clonotype has a handful of counts. The chain has TRBV11-2 and TRBJ2-5; the D gene is possibly TRBD1 (6 bases). Germline V gene data show CDR1 as SGHAT and CDR2 as FQNNGV. The CDR3 is made up of 16 amino acids. V lost 0 bases and J lost 2, with 13 bases in between. The CDR3 region has the DNA TGTGCCAGCAGCTTAGACAGGGGTTTGTCACAAGAGACCCAGTACTTC. This sequence encodes CASSLDRGLSQETQYF. Looking up the rest from reference TRBV11-2 and TRBJ2-5 gives the full variable domain: EAGVAQSPRYKIIEKRQSVAFWCNPISGHATLYWYQQILGQGPKLLIQFQNNGVVDDSQLPKDRFSAERLKGVDSTLKIQPAKLEDSAVYLCASSLDRGLSQETQYFGPGTRLLVL.

In its sample, this clonotype was seen a few times. This chain joins TRBV6-5 and TRBJ1-5; D not resolved. CDR3 length: 14 residues. Germline CDR1 and CDR2: MNHEY and SVGAGI. Trimming took off 6 bases at V and 3 bases at J, with 12 bases between the two ends. CDR3: CASSARGFNQPQHF. Here the CDR3 DNA reads TGTGCCAGCAGCGCCCGCGGGTTCAATCAGCCCCAGCATTTT.

This clonotype was seen ten or more times. V and J are TRBV6-6 and TRBJ2-1; D ambiguous. Germline values: CDR1 MNHNY, CDR2 SVGAGI (reference sequence). Trimming cost V 4 bases and J 8 bases, with 6 bases left between them. There are 11 residues in the CDR3. In DNA, the CDR3 is TGTGCCAGCAGTTCCTTTTATGAGCAGTTCTTC. Translated: CASSSFYEQFF.

This clonotype was counted a few times. This chain joins TRBV6-1 and TRBJ2-3; weak D call: TRBD2 (6 bases). The CDR3 sequence is 14 residues long. Trimming left V 6 bases short and J 0 bases short, with 10 bases between. Germline-derived CDR1 and CDR2 are MNHNS and SASEGT. CDR3 sequence (DNA): TGTGCCAGCAGGACTGCGGGGAGCACAGATACGCAGTATTTT. Its protein product is CASRTAGSTDTQYF.

CDR3 bases: TGTGCCAGCAGCCAAGATCTGCTGAGGCAGTACTTC. This translates into CASSQDLLRQYF. J is TRBJ2-7 and V is TRBV3-1; D gene ambiguous. With 0 bases removed from V and 9 bases from J, the gap between germline ends came to 9 bases. The CDR3 spans 12 residues. Germline CDR1 reads LGHDT; CDR2 reads YNNKEL (reference sequence).

This clonotype came up a few times. The chain links TRBV3-1 to TRBJ1-1; the D gene is possibly TRBD1 (5 bases). This CDR3 is 14 amino acids long. V lost 1 base and J 4 bases, leaving 10 bases between the germline ends. CDR1 and CDR2 (germline): LGHDT, YNNKEL (reference sequence). For the CDR3, the DNA is TGTGCCAGCAGCCAAGCGGGGCCGGGCACTGAAGCTTTCTTT. Protein: CASSQAGPGTEAFF.

This clonotype was seen a handful of times. This chain joins TRBV14 and TRBJ2-1, with D hard to call. Germline loops: CDR1 SGHDN, CDR2 FVKESK. The CDR3 covers 15 residues. Between the trimmed V and J ends, which lost 6 bases and 0 bases, there was a span of 12 bases. The CDR3 protein is CASSKDPSSYNEQFF. The CDR3, as DNA: TGTGCCAGCAGTAAAGACCCTAGCTCCTACAATGAGCAGTTCTTC.

The gene calls are TRBV12-3 or TRBV12-4 and TRBJ1-2; D possibly corresponds to TRBD1 (5 bases). Trimming cost V 9 bases and J 7 bases, with 21 bases left between them. This CDR3 region has 14 residues. Written as DNA, the CDR3 is TGTGCCAGTCTTCAGGGCCTACTTTCAGGTGGCTACACCTTC. This gives the protein CASLQGLLSGGYTF.

A few counts support this clonotype. The chain combines TRBV19 with TRBJ2-7; a possible D gene is TRBD2 (7 bases). Germline-derived CDR1 and CDR2 are LNHDA and SQIVND (reference sequence). Trimming took off 4 bases at V and 3 bases at J, with 13 bases between the two ends. The CDR3 sequence is 14 residues long. The CDR3 region is CASSKAGAFYEQYF. CDR3 nucleotides: TGTGCCAGTAGTAAGGCGGGGGCGTTCTACGAGCAGTACTTC.

In this sample, this clonotype turned up many times. The chain is built from TRBV5-4 and TRBJ1-2; tentatively, D is TRBD1 (6 bases). The CDR3 spans 14 residues. The germline gives CDR1 SGHNT, CDR2 YYREEE (reference sequence). Trimming took 0 bases from V and 5 from J, leaving 11 bases between them. This chain's CDR3 is CASSLDREPYGYTF. CDR3 DNA: TGTGCCAGCAGCTTGGACAGGGAACCGTATGGCTACACCTTC. Together with reference TRBV5-4 and TRBJ1-2, the CDR3 gives the full variable domain: ETGVTQSPTHLIKTRGQQVTLRCSSQSGHNTVSWYQQALGQGPQFIFQYYREEENGRGNFPPRFSGLQFPNYSSELNVNALELDDSALYLCASSLDREPYGYTFGSGTRLTVV.

This clonotype has only a few counts. The chain joins TRBV12-3 or TRBV12-4 to TRBJ2-7; D might be TRBD1 (6 bases). The CDR3 is 13 amino acids. Trimming removed 1 base from V and 5 bases from J, with 9 bases in between. CDR3 protein: CASSLDWGHEQYF. The CDR3 bases are TGTGCCAGCAGTTTAGATTGGGGGCACGAGCAGTACTTC.

The V and J genes are TRBV5-1 and TRBJ1-2; TRBD1 is a possible D gene (6 bases). Germline lookup yields CDR1 SGHRS and CDR2 YFSETQ. This CDR3 has 15 amino acids. With 1 base removed from V and 1 base from J, the gap between germline ends came to 11 bases. The CDR3 sequence: CASSLLAGDNYGYTF. CDR3 in DNA: TGCGCCAGCAGCTTGTTGGCAGGGGATAACTATGGCTACACCTTC.

This clonotype turned up a few times. The chain combines TRBV19 with TRBJ2-3; the D gene is possibly TRBD2 (5 bases). There are 16 residues in the CDR3. CDR1 and CDR2 from the germline V gene are LNHDA and SQIVND (reference sequence). V was cut by 7 bases and J by 1 base, with 18 bases left in between. The CDR3 bases are TGTGCCAGTAAGGGCTCTTGGACTGACCGCACAGATACGCAGTATTTT. This encodes CASKGSWTDRTDTQYF.

This rearrangement joins TRBV19 to TRBJ1-6, with a possible D match to TRBD1 (5 bases). V was trimmed by 4 bases and J by 10 bases, leaving 14 bases between them. In germline, CDR1 is LNHDA, CDR2 SQIVND (reference sequence). The CDR3 is 14 residues long. The CDR3 is CASSTPGRTSPLHF. The CDR3 DNA is TGTGCCAGTAGTACCCCGGGACGGACCTCACCCCTCCACTTT. Based on the CDR3 plus reference TRBV19 and TRBJ1-6, the full variable domain is DGGITQSPKYLFRKEGQNVTLSCEQNLNHDAMYWYRQDPGQGLRLIYYSQIVNDFQKGDIAEGYSVSREKKESFPLTVTSAQKNPTAFYLCASSTPGRTSPLHFGNGTRLTVT.

Many counts were recorded for this clonotype. CDR3: CSARHGQRGSGELFF. DNA for the CDR3: TGCAGTGCGAGACATGGGCAAAGGGGGTCCGGGGAGCTGTTTTTT. The V and J genes are TRBV20-1 and TRBJ2-2, with D tentatively TRBD1 (6 bases). V lost 6 bases and J lost 6, with 20 bases in between. The CDR3 covers 15 residues. Germline V CDR1 and CDR2: DFQATT, SNEGSKA (reference sequence).

The V and J genes are TRBV19 and TRBJ1-1; 10 bases fit TRBD1. With 5 bases clipped from V and 5 bases from J, the junction kept 11 bases outside the gene matches. There are 16 residues in the CDR3. The germline V gene encodes CDR1 LNHDA and CDR2 SQIVND (reference sequence). CDR3 sequence reads: CASSATGGLSRTEAFF. The CDR3 DNA sequence: TGTGCCAGTAGTGCGACAGGGGGCTTGTCGCGGACTGAAGCTTTCTTT.

This clonotype was counted only a few times. The V call is TRBV6-2 or TRBV6-3, the J call TRBJ2-5; 8 nucleotides agree with TRBD2. The CDR3 is 13 amino acids. J gave up 7 bases and V 5 bases, and 6 bases lay outside the gene matches. Germline V gene data show CDR1 as MNHEY and CDR2 as SVGEGT. The CDR3 DNA follows: TGTGCCAGCAGTGAGACTAGCGTCAGGACCCAGTACTTC. Translated, it gives CASSETSVRTQYF.